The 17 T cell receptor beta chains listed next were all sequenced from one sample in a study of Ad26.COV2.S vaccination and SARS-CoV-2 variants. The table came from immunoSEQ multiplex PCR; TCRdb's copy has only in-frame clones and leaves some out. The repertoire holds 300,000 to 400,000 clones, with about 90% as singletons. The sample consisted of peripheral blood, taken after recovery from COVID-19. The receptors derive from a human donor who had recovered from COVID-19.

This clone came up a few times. This chain's CDR3 is CASSQLRNTEAFF. CDR3 in DNA: TGTGCCAGCAGCCAACTTCGAAACACTGAAGCTTTCTTT. The gene calls are TRBV3-1 (or the pseudogene TRBV3-2) and TRBJ1-1; D gene ambiguous. The length of the CDR3 is 13 residues. Between the trimmed V and J ends, which lost 2 bases and 2 bases, there was a span of 6 bases. CDR1 and CDR2 (germline): LGHDT, YNNKEL (reference sequence).

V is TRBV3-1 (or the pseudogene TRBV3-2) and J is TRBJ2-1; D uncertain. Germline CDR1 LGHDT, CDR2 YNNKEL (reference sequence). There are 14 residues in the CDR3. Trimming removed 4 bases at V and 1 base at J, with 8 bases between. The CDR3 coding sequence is TGTGCCAGCAGCCTAGGTGGATCCTACAATGAGCAGTTCTTC. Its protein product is CASSLGGSYNEQFF.

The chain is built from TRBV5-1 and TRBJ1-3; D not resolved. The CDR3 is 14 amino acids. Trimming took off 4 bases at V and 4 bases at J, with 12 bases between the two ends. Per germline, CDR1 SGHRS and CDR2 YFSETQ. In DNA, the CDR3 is TGCGCCAGCAGCCCCTACATAACGGGAAACACCATATATTTT. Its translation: CASSPYITGNTIYF.

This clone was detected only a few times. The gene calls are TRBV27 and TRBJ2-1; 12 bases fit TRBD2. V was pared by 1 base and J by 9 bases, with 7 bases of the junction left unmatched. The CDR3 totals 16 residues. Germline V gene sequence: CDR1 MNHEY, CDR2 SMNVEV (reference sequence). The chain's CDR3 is CASSLLTSGGPGEQFF. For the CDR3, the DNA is TGTGCCAGCAGTTTATTAACTAGCGGGGGGCCAGGTGAGCAGTTCTTC.

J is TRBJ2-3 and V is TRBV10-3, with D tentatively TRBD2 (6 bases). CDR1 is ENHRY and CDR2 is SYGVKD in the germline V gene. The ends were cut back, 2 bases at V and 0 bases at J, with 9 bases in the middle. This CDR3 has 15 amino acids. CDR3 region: CAISETSSSTDTQYF. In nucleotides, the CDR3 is TGTGCCATCAGTGAGACTAGCAGTAGCACAGATACGCAGTATTTT.

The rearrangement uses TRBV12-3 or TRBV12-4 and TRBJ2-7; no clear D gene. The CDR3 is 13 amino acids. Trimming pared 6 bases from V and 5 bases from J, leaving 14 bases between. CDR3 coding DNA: TGTGCCAGCAGACGGAGTCCCCCCCACGAGCAGTACTTC. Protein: CASRRSPPHEQYF.

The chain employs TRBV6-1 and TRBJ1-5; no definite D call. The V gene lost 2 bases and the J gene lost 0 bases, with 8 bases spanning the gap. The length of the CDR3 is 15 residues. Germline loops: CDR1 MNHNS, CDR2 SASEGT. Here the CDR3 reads CASSESKYSNQPQHF. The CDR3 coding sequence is TGTGCCAGCAGTGAATCAAAGTATAGCAATCAGCCCCAGCATTTT.

The CDR3: CASSLGETRTEAFF. Written as DNA, the CDR3 is TGTGCCAGCAGCTTAGGAGAGACAAGGACTGAAGCTTTCTTT. The chain couples TRBV7-8 to TRBJ1-1; D unclear. Trimming stripped 1 base from V and 5 bases from J, with 11 bases between. The CDR3 covers 14 residues. CDR1 SGHVS and CDR2 FQNEAQ come from the germline V gene.

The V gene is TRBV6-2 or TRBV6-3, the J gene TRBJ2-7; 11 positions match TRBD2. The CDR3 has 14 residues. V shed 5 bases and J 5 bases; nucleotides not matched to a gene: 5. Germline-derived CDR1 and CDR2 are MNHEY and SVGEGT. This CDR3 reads CASSIAGGIDEQYF. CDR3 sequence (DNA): TGTGCCAGCAGTATAGCGGGGGGGATTGACGAGCAGTACTTC.

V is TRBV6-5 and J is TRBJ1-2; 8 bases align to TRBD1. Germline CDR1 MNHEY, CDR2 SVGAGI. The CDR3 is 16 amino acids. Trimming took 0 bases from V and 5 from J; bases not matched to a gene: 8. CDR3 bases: TGTGCCAGCAGTTACTCTCCGGGAACAGGGGGTTATGGCTACACCTTC. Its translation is CASSYSPGTGGYGYTF.

The DNA of the CDR3 is TGTGCCAGCAGCCGGGCTTTAGGGGACTATGAAAAACTGTTTTTT. Residues: CASSRALGDYEKLFF. V usage is TRBV6-5 and J usage is TRBJ1-4, with D tentatively TRBD1 (5 bases). The CDR3 loop spans 15 amino acids. V lost 6 bases to trimming and J lost 6 bases, with 17 bases between them. Germline V gene data show CDR1 as MNHEY and CDR2 as SVGAGI.

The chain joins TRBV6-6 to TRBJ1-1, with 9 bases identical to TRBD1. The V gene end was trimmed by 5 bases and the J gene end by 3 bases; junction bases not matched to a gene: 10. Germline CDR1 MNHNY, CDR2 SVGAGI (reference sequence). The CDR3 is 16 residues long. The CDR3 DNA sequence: TGTGCCAGCAGTCCACCGAACAGGGGGCAGGACACTGAAGCTTTCTTT. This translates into CASSPPNRGQDTEAFF.

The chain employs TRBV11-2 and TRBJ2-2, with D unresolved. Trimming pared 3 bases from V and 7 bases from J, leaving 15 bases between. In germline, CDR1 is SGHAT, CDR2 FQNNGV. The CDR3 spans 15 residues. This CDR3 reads CASSLFTGPGGELFF. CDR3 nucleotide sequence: TGTGCCAGCAGCTTGTTTACTGGGCCTGGCGGGGAGCTGTTTTTT.

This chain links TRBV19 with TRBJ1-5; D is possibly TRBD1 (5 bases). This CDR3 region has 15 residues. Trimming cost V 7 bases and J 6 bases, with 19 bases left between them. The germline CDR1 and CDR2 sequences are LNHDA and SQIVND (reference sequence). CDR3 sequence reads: CASTLEVGRGQPQHF. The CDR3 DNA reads TGTGCCAGTACCCTCGAGGTGGGGAGGGGTCAGCCCCAGCATTTT.

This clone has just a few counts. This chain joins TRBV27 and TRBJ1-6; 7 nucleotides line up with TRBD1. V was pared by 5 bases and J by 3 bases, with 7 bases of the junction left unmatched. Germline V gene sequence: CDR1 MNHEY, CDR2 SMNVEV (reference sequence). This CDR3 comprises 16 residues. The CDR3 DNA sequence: TGTGCCAGCAGTCCAAGACAGGGCGGCTATAATTCACCCCTCCACTTT. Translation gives CASSPRQGGYNSPLHF.

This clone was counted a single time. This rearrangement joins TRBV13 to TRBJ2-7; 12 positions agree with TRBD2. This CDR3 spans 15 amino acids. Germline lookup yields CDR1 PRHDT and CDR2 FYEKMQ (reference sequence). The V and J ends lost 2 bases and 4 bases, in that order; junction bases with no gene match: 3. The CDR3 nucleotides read TGTGCCAGCAGCTTAAGGACTAGCGGGGAGTACGAGCAGTACTTC. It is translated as CASSLRTSGEYEQYF.

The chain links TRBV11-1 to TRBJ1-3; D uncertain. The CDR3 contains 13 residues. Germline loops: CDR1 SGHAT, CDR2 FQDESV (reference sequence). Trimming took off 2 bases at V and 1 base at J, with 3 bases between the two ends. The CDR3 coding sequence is TGTGCCAGCAGCTTAACATCTGGAAACACCATATATTTT. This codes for CASSLTSGNTIYF.